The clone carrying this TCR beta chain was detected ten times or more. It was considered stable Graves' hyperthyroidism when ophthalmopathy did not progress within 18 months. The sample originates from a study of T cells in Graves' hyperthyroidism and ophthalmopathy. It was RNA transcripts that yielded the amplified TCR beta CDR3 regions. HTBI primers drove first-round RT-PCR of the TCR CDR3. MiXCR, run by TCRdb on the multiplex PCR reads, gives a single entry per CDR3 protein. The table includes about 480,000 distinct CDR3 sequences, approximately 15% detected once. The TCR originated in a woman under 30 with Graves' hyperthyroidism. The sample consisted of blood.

The chain's CDR3 is CATSRGFEGGETQYF. In DNA form, the CDR3 reads TGTGCCACCAGCAGAGGCTTCGAGGGGGGAGAGACCCAGTACTTC. This chain links TRBV15 with TRBJ2-5; D might be TRBD1 or TRBD2, each matching 6 bases. The CDR3 covers 15 residues. The ends were cut back, 1 base at V and 4 bases at J, with 13 bases in the middle. Per germline, CDR1 LNHNV and CDR2 YYDKDF (reference sequence).